This T cell receptor beta chain was identified in a study of CD8+ T cells in alopecia areata. Study-level findings and limits: While patients received tofacitinib, many expanded lesional clones remained present in scalp and blood.

Sequencing used cDNA as its template, made by extracting RNA and reverse transcribing it. The assay was immunoSEQ multiplex PCR, and TCRdb's table has in-frame clones only and misses some. The sample gives 170,000 or so clones, roughly 50% of which show up once; about a tenth is in the top ten. The treatment here: oral pan-JAK inhibitor, 5-10 mg twice daily. Trimming cost V 3 bases and J 0 bases, with 11 bases left between them. CDR3 length: 15 residues. Germline loops: CDR1 SGHTA, CDR2 FQGTGA. Worth noting for this clone: Its antigen remains unidentified.

This clonotype was sampled from a human donor with alopecia areata. Sequenced here: CD8+ T cells sorted from blood, sampled at week 24, from a patient treated with tofacitinib. This chain links TRBV7-3 with TRBJ1-2, with a tentative D call TRBD1 (6 bases). The CDR3 DNA is TGTGCCAGCAGCTTCTCAGGGGCAACTAACTATGGCTACACCTTC. It is translated as CASSFSGATNYGYTF.